The rows below give T cell receptor beta chains drawn from one sample of a study of cytomegalovirus exposure and HLA in healthy donors. The repertoire was sequenced with immunoSEQ multiplex PCR; TCRdb's copy has only in-frame clones and lacks some. The repertoire includes about 100,000 clones, around 76% of them detected once, and over 3.5% sits in the top ten. Sequencing was done on a sample of PBMCs. Every receptor here comes from a woman aged 50 to 60 in good health and CMV-seropositive. CDR3s include the opening cysteine and the closing phenylalanine or tryptophan. The D gene is left open where the match is weak. Part of the rows lack a size; the others show once, few, many or a class for expanded clones.

TRBJ2-7 | . | 15 | TRBD1 | TRBV5-1 | CASRFGDRGRRGQYF | TGCGCCAGCAGATTTGGGGACAGGGGCCGGCGGGGGCAGTACTTC
TRBJ2-2 | . | 15 | . | TRBV10-2 | CASRITGSGSGELFF | TGCGCCAGCAGGATCACAGGGTCTGGGTCCGGGGAGCTGTTTTTT
TRBJ1-1 | once | 12 | . | TRBV27 | CASSRSNTEAFF | TGTGCCAGCTCCCGGTCTAACACTGAAGCTTTCTTT
TRBJ2-7 | few | 18 | TRBD2 | TRBV4-2 | CASSQDTVKSGGKNEQYF | TGTGCCAGCAGCCAAGATACTGTGAAGAGCGGGGGAAAAAACGAGCAGTACTTC
TRBJ1-5 | . | 15 | TRBD1 | TRBV4-1 | CASSQVDREDQPQHF | TGCGCCAGCAGCCAAGTTGACAGGGAAGATCAGCCCCAGCATTTT
TRBJ2-7 | . | 14 | . | TRBV6-5 | CASSLGGSVHEQYF | TGTGCCAGCAGTTTAGGGGGTAGTGTCCACGAGCAGTACTTC
TRBJ1-3 | few | 13 | . | TRBV19 | CASFGGAGNTIYF | TGTGCCAGTTTCGGAGGGGCTGGAAACACCATATATTTT
TRBJ1-6 | . | 13 | TRBD1 | TRBV30 | CAWSGQGNSPLHF | TGTGCCTGGAGTGGACAGGGGAATTCACCCCTCCACTTT
TRBJ1-5 | . | 15 | TRBD1 | TRBV2 | CASSGGQGAGQPQHF | TGTGCCAGCAGTGGGGGGCAGGGGGCGGGTCAGCCCCAGCATTTT
TRBJ1-6 | few | 13 | . | TRBV6-5 | CASSYRESSPLHF | TGTGCCAGCAGTTACAGGGAGAGTTCACCCCTCCACTTT
TRBJ1-1 | few | 15 | . | TRBV5-1 | CASSAPGLGNTEAFF | TGCGCCAGCAGCGCACCAGGGCTAGGGAACACTGAAGCTTTCTTT
TRBJ2-7 | few | 13 | . | TRBV2 | CASSGTASYEQYF | TGTGCCAGCAGTGGGACTGCCTCCTACGAGCAGTACTTC
TRBJ1-2 | . | 14 | TRBD1 | TRBV19 | CASSISGGRDGYTF | TGTGCCAGTAGTATCTCAGGGGGAAGAGATGGCTACACCTTC
TRBJ1-3 | . | 13 | TRBD1 | TRBV9 | CASSAGTANTIYF | TGTGCCAGCAGCGCCGGGACAGCCAACACCATATATTTT
TRBJ2-7 | . | 14 | TRBD1 | TRBV7-7 | CASSFRQGSHEQYF | TGTGCTAGCAGCTTCAGACAGGGTTCCCACGAGCAGTACTTC
TRBJ2-7 | . | 15 | . | TRBV10-1 | CASSEGVARTYEQYF | TGCGCCAGCAGTGAAGGGGTAGCAAGGACCTACGAGCAGTACTTC
TRBJ1-2 | . | 15 | TRBD1 | TRBV27 | CASSLSGQGNYGYTF | TGTGCCAGCAGTTTATCGGGACAGGGTAACTATGGCTACACCTTC
TRBJ1-3 | . | 15 | . | TRBV6-1 | CASSEVPRSGNTIYF | TGTGCCAGCAGTGAAGTTCCCCGCTCTGGAAACACCATATATTTT
TRBJ1-5 | . | 18 | TRBD1 | TRBV6-1 | CASSESNWGTGGYQPQHF | TGTGCCAGCAGTGAGTCTAACTGGGGAACAGGGGGCTATCAGCCCCAGCATTTT
TRBJ2-1 | . | 14 | . | TRBV19 | CATTNRGLYNEQFF | TGTGCCACCACGAACAGGGGACTTTACAATGAGCAGTTCTTC
TRBJ1-5 | . | 13 | . | TRBV12-5 | CASGLGYNQPQHF | TGTGCTAGTGGTTTGGGTTACAATCAGCCCCAGCATTTT
TRBJ1-1 | . | 14 | . | TRBV5-6 | CASSLGSGNTEAFF | TGTGCCAGCAGCTTGGGTTCAGGGAACACTGAAGCTTTCTTT
TRBJ1-5 | once | 15 | . | TRBV2 | CASSEALGAKQPQHF | TGTGCCAGCAGTGAAGCGCTGGGGGCTAAACAGCCCCAGCATTTT
TRBJ2-1 | . | 14 | . | TRBV2 | CASSDDGGRNEQFF | TGTGCCAGCAGTGACGATGGAGGGAGAAATGAGCAGTTCTTC
TRBJ2-6 | . | 16 | . | TRBV27 | CASSLVRRAGANVLTF | TGTGCCAGCAGTTTGGTCCGGAGGGCTGGGGCCAACGTCCTGACTTTC
TRBJ2-3 | . | 15 | TRBD2 | TRBV4-2 | CASSHGAGGRDTQYF | TGTGCCAGCAGCCATGGAGCGGGGGGGCGGGATACGCAGTATTTT
TRBJ1-1 | . | 12 | . | TRBV9 | CASSALNTEAFF | TGTGCCAGCAGCGCCCTAAACACTGAAGCTTTCTTT
TRBJ2-3 | few | 15 | TRBD2 | TRBV9 | CASSVEAGGGDTQYF | TGTGCCAGCAGCGTAGAAGCGGGGGGTGGAGATACGCAGTATTTT
TRBJ2-1 | few | 15 | . | TRBV29-1 | CSVVFGKSTNNEQFF | TGCAGCGTTGTATTCGGGAAATCGACTAACAATGAGCAGTTCTTC
TRBJ1-1 | once | 14 | . | TRBV10-3 | CAISGRGMNTEAFF | TGTGCCATCAGTGGACGAGGAATGAACACTGAAGCTTTCTTT
TRBJ2-5 | . | 14 | . | TRBV10-3 | CAISESNRVETQYF | TGTGCCATCAGTGAGTCGAACAGGGTAGAGACCCAGTACTTC
TRBJ2-7 | . | 19 | TRBD2 | TRBV11-1 | CASSASAFQLAGPTYEQYF | TGTGCCAGCAGCGCCTCAGCGTTTCAACTAGCGGGGCCTACCTACGAGCAGTACTTC
TRBJ2-7 | . | 15 | . | TRBV6-6 | CASSYEAGNIYEQYF | TGTGCCAGCAGTTACGAGGCAGGGAATATCTACGAGCAGTACTTC
TRBJ2-1 | . | 14 | . | TRBV11-1 | CASSSAGAYNEQFF | TGTGCCAGCAGCTCGGCGGGGGCTTACAATGAGCAGTTCTTC
TRBJ2-5 | . | 15 | TRBD2 | TRBV5-4 | CASSLPHTSAETQYF | TGTGCCAGCAGCTTACCCCATACTAGCGCAGAGACCCAGTACTTC
TRBJ2-7 | . | 14 | TRBD2 | TRBV16 | CASSQTGTSDEQYF | TGTGCCAGCAGCCAAACGGGGACTAGCGACGAGCAGTACTTC
TRBJ2-5 | . | 15 | TRBD2 | TRBV5-6 | CASSETSGGAETQYF | TGTGCCAGCAGCGAAACTAGCGGGGGGGCGGAGACCCAGTACTTC
TRBJ2-3 | . | 12 | . | TRBV7-9 | CASSSQTDTQYF | TGTGCCAGCAGCTCCCAGACAGATACGCAGTATTTT
TRBJ2-5 | . | 16 | TRBD1 | TRBV18 | CASSPPGQGVRETQYF | TGTGCCAGCTCACCACCGGGACAGGGGGTTCGAGAGACCCAGTACTTC
TRBJ1-2 | . | 14 | . | TRBV2 | CASSPGVVNYGYTF | TGTGCCAGCAGCCCAGGGGTGGTAAACTATGGCTACACCTTC
TRBJ2-2 | . | 17 | TRBD2 | TRBV29-1 | CSVGGTSGGPNTGELFF | TGCAGCGTTGGGGGGACTAGCGGGGGGCCTAACACCGGGGAGCTGTTTTTT
TRBJ1-4 | few | 14 | . | TRBV5-1 | CASSLEGGNEKLFF | TGCGCCAGCAGCTTGGAAGGGGGTAATGAAAAACTGTTTTTT
TRBJ2-1 | few | 17 | TRBD2 | TRBV11-3 | CASSKGLAGPLSDEQFF | TGTGCCAGCAGCAAGGGACTAGCGGGACCTCTATCGGATGAGCAGTTCTTC
TRBJ2-7 | . | 13 | . | TRBV7-2 | CASSSPRVREQYF | TGTGCCAGCAGCTCCCCGAGAGTGCGGGAGCAGTACTTC
TRBJ2-1 | few | 14 | TRBD2 | TRBV29-1 | CSVVLTSGGAEQFF | TGCAGCGTTGTTTTGACTAGCGGGGGGGCTGAGCAGTTCTTC
TRBJ2-5 | few | 17 | TRBD1 | TRBV29-1 | CSVGATAGGAMGETQYF | TGCAGCGTTGGGGCTACCGCAGGGGGCGCGATGGGAGAGACCCAGTACTTC
TRBJ1-1 | . | 13 | TRBD1 | TRBV13 | CASGGTGHTEAFF | TGTGCCAGCGGCGGGACAGGGCACACTGAAGCTTTCTTT
TRBJ2-5 | . | 15 | . | TRBV12-5 | CASGSLRGAKETQYF | TGTGCTAGTGGTTCCTTACGGGGGGCTAAAGAGACCCAGTACTTC
TRBJ2-2 | . | 16 | TRBD1 | TRBV12-5 | CASGTPGQPNTGELFF | TGTGCTAGTGGCACTCCGGGACAGCCGAACACCGGGGAGCTGTTTTTT
TRBJ1-1 | once | 14 | . | TRBV18 | CASSEKGVNTEAFF | TGTGCCAGCTCCGAGAAGGGGGTGAACACTGAAGCTTTCTTT
TRBJ1-1 | few | 14 | TRBD1 | TRBV12-5 | CASGRGTGNTEAFF | TGTGCTAGTGGTCGTGGGACAGGGAACACTGAAGCTTTCTTT
TRBJ2-1 | . | 13 | . | TRBV9 | CASSPSSYNEQFF | TGTGCCAGCAGCCCGAGCTCCTACAATGAGCAGTTCTTC
TRBJ1-6 | . | 17 | . | TRBV5-4 | CASSSAGMGSYNSPLHF | TGTGCCAGCAGTAGTGCCGGGATGGGTTCCTATAATTCACCCCTCCACTTT
TRBJ1-2 | . | 14 | . | TRBV9 | CASSGQSPNYGYTF | TGTGCCAGCAGCGGACAGAGTCCTAACTATGGCTACACCTTC
TRBJ1-1 | . | 16 | . | TRBV5-1 | CASSLADSLLNTEAFF | TGCGCCAGCAGCTTGGCGGACAGCCTCCTGAACACTGAAGCTTTCTTT
TRBJ1-2 | . | 17 | TRBD1 | TRBV7-9 | CASSPGQGTSNDYGYTF | TGTGCCAGCAGCCCCGGACAGGGGACGTCTAATGACTATGGCTACACCTTC
TRBJ2-5 | . | 13 | TRBD2 | TRBV6-1 | CASMSAGIETQYF | TGTGCCAGCATGTCAGCGGGAATTGAGACCCAGTACTTC